Listed below are T cell receptor beta chains from one sample, sequenced in a study of vaccination effects on CD4 cells after COVID-19. TCRdb's copy holds only in-frame clones and misses some; the assay was immunoSEQ multiplex PCR. The sample consists of 35,000 to 45,000 clones, roughly 72% of them appearing once. Their specific antigens are unknown. The sequences come from CD4+ T cells from PBMCs cultured with SARS-CoV-2 spike peptides, collected before COVID-19 vaccination. These TCRs come from a human donor who received a COVID-19 vaccine. Each CDR3 is given with its conserved first and last residue. D genes are given only for firm matches. The size field is filled for only some rows; it gives once, few, many or a size class.

clone size: once
J gene: TRBJ2-5
D gene: .
V gene: TRBV18
CDR3 DNA: TGTGCCAGCTCACCGCCAGGGCTCCAAGAGACCCAGTACTTC
CDR3 protein: CASSPPGLQETQYF

clone size: .
J gene: TRBJ1-3
D gene: .
V gene: TRBV12-3/TRBV12-4
CDR3 DNA: TGTGCCAGCAGTCGGAGAAACACCATATATTTT
CDR3 protein: CASSRRNTIYF

clone size: .
J gene: TRBJ2-2
D gene: .
V gene: TRBV7-2
CDR3 DNA: TGTGCCAGCAGCCTAGGGGGGGCGGCGAACACCGGGGAGCTGTTTTTT
CDR3 protein: CASSLGGAANTGELFF

clone size: .
J gene: TRBJ1-1
D gene: .
V gene: TRBV2
CDR3 DNA: TGTGCCAGCAGTAACAGGGTCATGAACACTGAAGCTTTCTTT
CDR3 protein: CASSNRVMNTEAFF

clone size: .
J gene: TRBJ1-2
D gene: TRBD1
V gene: TRBV5-5
CDR3 DNA: TGTGCCAGCAGCCAACAGGGGGCCCTTATCTATGGCTACACCTTC
CDR3 protein: CASSQQGALIYGYTF

clone size: .
J gene: TRBJ2-1
D gene: .
V gene: TRBV18
CDR3 DNA: TGTGCCAGCTCACCTGGAGCAACTTCCTACAATGAGCAGTTCTTC
CDR3 protein: CASSPGATSYNEQFF

clone size: .
J gene: TRBJ2-3
D gene: .
V gene: TRBV4-2
CDR3 DNA: TGTGCCAGCAGCCAAGGAACGGGCCTTCGCACAGATACGCAGTATTTT
CDR3 protein: CASSQGTGLRTDTQYF

clone size: .
J gene: TRBJ1-1
D gene: TRBD1
V gene: TRBV7-2
CDR3 DNA: TGTGCCAGCAGCTTGGGACAGGGGGCTTATGCTTTCTTT
CDR3 protein: CASSLGQGAYAFF

clone size: .
J gene: TRBJ1-6
D gene: .
V gene: TRBV13
CDR3 DNA: TGTGCCAGCAGCCCAGGGGTTAATTCACCCCTCCACTTT
CDR3 protein: CASSPGVNSPLHF

clone size: .
J gene: TRBJ1-2
D gene: .
V gene: TRBV9
CDR3 DNA: TGTGCCAGCAGCGTAGATTCCGCGGGGGGTTATGGCTACACCTTC
CDR3 protein: CASSVDSAGGYGYTF

clone size: few
J gene: TRBJ1-1
D gene: .
V gene: TRBV19
CDR3 DNA: TGTGCCAGTAGTATACATAGGGCAAACACTGAAGCTTTCTTT
CDR3 protein: CASSIHRANTEAFF

clone size: .
J gene: TRBJ1-4
D gene: .
V gene: TRBV6-5
CDR3 DNA: TGTGCCAGCAGGACCGAGGGTGAAAAACTGTTTTTT
CDR3 protein: CASRTEGEKLFF

clone size: few
J gene: TRBJ2-2
D gene: .
V gene: TRBV9
CDR3 DNA: TGTGCCAGCAGCGTCCAGCGGGCCCTAGACACCGGGGAGCTGTTTTTT
CDR3 protein: CASSVQRALDTGELFF

clone size: .
J gene: TRBJ1-6
D gene: .
V gene: TRBV27
CDR3 DNA: TGTGCCGTCGGGACCGCTAATTCACCCCTCCACTTT
CDR3 protein: CAVGTANSPLHF

clone size: .
J gene: TRBJ1-1
D gene: .
V gene: TRBV21-1
CDR3 DNA: TGTGCCAGCAGCAAAGGCGGGGACAGAGCCACTGAAGCTTTCTTT
CDR3 protein: CASSKGGDRATEAFF

clone size: .
J gene: TRBJ2-1
D gene: .
V gene: TRBV5-5
CDR3 DNA: TGTGCCAGCAGCCCCCGGAACAGCTCCTACAATGAGCAGTTCTTC
CDR3 protein: CASSPRNSSYNEQFF

clone size: once
J gene: TRBJ2-1
D gene: TRBD2
V gene: TRBV13
CDR3 DNA: TGTGCCAGCAGCTCCGAGCGGGGGGACCGCAATGAGCAGTTCTTC
CDR3 protein: CASSSERGDRNEQFF

clone size: .
J gene: TRBJ1-4
D gene: .
V gene: TRBV5-6
CDR3 DNA: TGTGCCAGCAGCTTAGGCGATGAACTGTTTTTT
CDR3 protein: CASSLGDELFF

clone size: once
J gene: TRBJ1-2
D gene: .
V gene: TRBV5-5
CDR3 DNA: TGTGCCAGCAGCTTGGCCACGGGACCGGGCGTTGGCTACACCTTC
CDR3 protein: CASSLATGPGVGYTF

clone size: once
J gene: TRBJ2-1
D gene: TRBD2
V gene: TRBV2
CDR3 DNA: TGTGCCAGCAGGTTTAGCGGGGGGGCCTACAATGAGCAGTTCTTC
CDR3 protein: CASRFSGGAYNEQFF

clone size: .
J gene: TRBJ1-2
D gene: .
V gene: TRBV6-5
CDR3 DNA: TGTGCCAGCAGTCCCCAGCAGGGATGGGGAGGCTACACCTTC
CDR3 protein: CASSPQQGWGGYTF

clone size: once
J gene: TRBJ1-4
D gene: .
V gene: TRBV7-9
CDR3 DNA: TGTGCCAGCAGCTCGTCTGAAAAACTGTTTTTT
CDR3 protein: CASSSSEKLFF

clone size: .
J gene: TRBJ1-2
D gene: TRBD1
V gene: TRBV10-3
CDR3 DNA: TGTGCCATCAGTGAGTCTACAGGGGGGTTTTATAACTATGGCTACACCTTC
CDR3 protein: CAISESTGGFYNYGYTF

clone size: few
J gene: TRBJ1-1
D gene: .
V gene: TRBV29-1
CDR3 DNA: TGCAGCGTTGGGCCCTTGGGGGGTTCGAGCACTGAAGCTTTCTTT
CDR3 protein: CSVGPLGGSSTEAFF

clone size: .
J gene: TRBJ2-3
D gene: .
V gene: TRBV3-1/TRBV3-2
CDR3 DNA: TGTGCCAGCAGCCAAGGGGTATCGGACACAGATACGCAGTATTTT
CDR3 protein: CASSQGVSDTDTQYF

clone size: .
J gene: TRBJ2-5
D gene: TRBD1
V gene: TRBV24-1
CDR3 DNA: TGTGCCACCAGTGGTATCCGGGACAGGGGTCAGACCCAGTACTTC
CDR3 protein: CATSGIRDRGQTQYF

clone size: .
J gene: TRBJ1-6
D gene: .
V gene: TRBV5-4
CDR3 DNA: TGTGCCAGCAGCTTGGGCGGAGATAATTCACCCCTCCACTTT
CDR3 protein: CASSLGGDNSPLHF

clone size: .
J gene: TRBJ1-2
D gene: TRBD1
V gene: TRBV7-9
CDR3 DNA: TGTGCCAGCAGACAAGGACAGGGCCTAAACTATGGCTACACCTTC
CDR3 protein: CASRQGQGLNYGYTF

clone size: .
J gene: TRBJ2-5
D gene: .
V gene: TRBV5-1
CDR3 DNA: TGCGCCAGCAGCGGGGTTGAGACCCAGTACTTC
CDR3 protein: CASSGVETQYF

clone size: few
J gene: TRBJ1-2
D gene: .
V gene: TRBV30
CDR3 DNA: TGTGCCTGGAGTGTAGAGGCTAACTATGGCTACACCTTC
CDR3 protein: CAWSVEANYGYTF

clone size: .
J gene: TRBJ2-2
D gene: .
V gene: TRBV7-9
CDR3 DNA: TGTGCCAGCAGCTTATTTCGTCGGCAGCCGGGGACCGGGGAGCTGTTTTTT
CDR3 protein: CASSLFRRQPGTGELFF

clone size: few
J gene: TRBJ1-6
D gene: .
V gene: TRBV19
CDR3 DNA: TGTGCCAGCAAACGCGGCGGTGAGGGAAATTCACCCCTCCACTTT
CDR3 protein: CASKRGGEGNSPLHF

clone size: .
J gene: TRBJ2-1
D gene: TRBD2
V gene: TRBV2
CDR3 DNA: TGTGCCAGCATCCGGAGCGGGGGCTCCTACAATGAGCAGTTCTTC
CDR3 protein: CASIRSGGSYNEQFF

clone size: .
J gene: TRBJ1-1
D gene: .
V gene: TRBV2
CDR3 DNA: TGTGCCAGCAGTGACCGGGGGGGCTTTGAAGCTTTCTTT
CDR3 protein: CASSDRGGFEAFF

clone size: .
J gene: TRBJ1-5
D gene: .
V gene: TRBV11-2
CDR3 DNA: TGTGCCAGCAGCCCGGGACGGAGCAATCAGCCCCAGCATTTT
CDR3 protein: CASSPGRSNQPQHF

clone size: .
J gene: TRBJ1-4
D gene: TRBD1
V gene: TRBV5-6
CDR3 DNA: TGTGCCAGCAGCTATCAAACAGGGGGCGCTACCAATGAAAAACTGTTTTTT
CDR3 protein: CASSYQTGGATNEKLFF

clone size: .
J gene: TRBJ2-5
D gene: TRBD2
V gene: TRBV7-6
CDR3 DNA: TGTGCCAGCAGCGCCCCGGGGGGGGAGACCCAGTACTTC
CDR3 protein: CASSAPGGETQYF

clone size: .
J gene: TRBJ2-5
D gene: TRBD2
V gene: TRBV6-2/TRBV6-3
CDR3 DNA: TGTGCCAGCAGTTGGATAGCGGGGATTCCCGGGGAGACCCAGTACTTC
CDR3 protein: CASSWIAGIPGETQYF

clone size: .
J gene: TRBJ2-3
D gene: .
V gene: TRBV18
CDR3 DNA: TGTGCCAGCTCACCTGTGGGTGGCCCCACAGATACGCAGTATTTT
CDR3 protein: CASSPVGGPTDTQYF

clone size: once
J gene: TRBJ2-1
D gene: .
V gene: TRBV18
CDR3 DNA: TGTGCCAGCTCACCACCGAATACCCAGGAGCAGTTCTTC
CDR3 protein: CASSPPNTQEQFF

clone size: .
J gene: TRBJ1-4
D gene: .
V gene: TRBV30
CDR3 DNA: TGTGCCTGGAGGGATACAGGGACTCCGGGCGAAAAACTGTTTTTT
CDR3 protein: CAWRDTGTPGEKLFF

clone size: .
J gene: TRBJ1-1
D gene: .
V gene: TRBV9
CDR3 DNA: TGTGCCAGCAGCGTAGAAGCTCGGAACACTGAAGCTTTCTTT
CDR3 protein: CASSVEARNTEAFF

clone size: .
J gene: TRBJ1-5
D gene: .
V gene: TRBV2
CDR3 DNA: TGTGCCAGCAGTCCACAGGAAATTAGCAATCAGCCCCAGCATTTT
CDR3 protein: CASSPQEISNQPQHF

clone size: .
J gene: TRBJ1-2
D gene: .
V gene: TRBV15
CDR3 DNA: TGTGCCACCAGCAGAGTGGCGGGGGCATCGGACTATGGCTACACCTTC
CDR3 protein: CATSRVAGASDYGYTF

clone size: .
J gene: TRBJ2-4
D gene: TRBD2
V gene: TRBV11-2
CDR3 DNA: TGTGCCAGCAGCCTCCGGACAGGGGAAGGGACTAGCGGCGAAAACATTCAGTACTTC
CDR3 protein: CASSLRTGEGTSGENIQYF